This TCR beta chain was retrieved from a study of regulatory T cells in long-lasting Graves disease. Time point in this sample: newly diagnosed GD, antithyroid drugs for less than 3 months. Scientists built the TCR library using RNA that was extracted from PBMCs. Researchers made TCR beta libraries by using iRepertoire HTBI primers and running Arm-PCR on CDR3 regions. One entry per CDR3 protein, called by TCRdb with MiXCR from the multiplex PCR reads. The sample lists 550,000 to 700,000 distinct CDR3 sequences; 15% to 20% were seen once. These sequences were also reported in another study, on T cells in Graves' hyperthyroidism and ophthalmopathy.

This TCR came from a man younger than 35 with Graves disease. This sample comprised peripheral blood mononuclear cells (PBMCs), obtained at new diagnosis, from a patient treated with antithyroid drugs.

The CDR3: CASSRGTSAPTYNEQFF. CDR3 nucleotide sequence: TGTGCCAGCAGCCGCGGGACTAGCGCCCCGACTTACAATGAGCAGTTCTTC. The chain employs TRBV11-2 and TRBJ2-1; 10 positions agree with TRBD2. Germline CDR1 is SGHAT and CDR2 is FQNNGV. V was pared by 5 bases and J by 4 bases, with 11 bases of the junction left unmatched. The CDR3 runs 17 residues. Looking up the rest from reference TRBV11-2 and TRBJ2-1 gives the full variable domain: EAGVAQSPRYKIIEKRQSVAFWCNPISGHATLYWYQQILGQGPKLLIQFQNNGVVDDSQLPKDRFSAERLKGVDSTLKIQPAKLEDSAVYLCASSRGTSAPTYNEQFFGPGTRLTVL.